These 13 T cell receptor beta chains originate from one sample sequenced in a study of preoperative IRX-2 immunotherapy in early breast cancer (dated by TCRdb to between 2019 and 2020). Receptor libraries were prepared by the immunoSEQ multiplex PCR assay. In TCRdb, the immuneACCESS table is reduced to in-frame sequences with V and J assigned. These tables do not hold every clone; where another copy was compared, an unresolved V gene accounts for under half, and the others remain unexplained. The table for this sample lists roughly 6,000 clones; 60% to 85% of them were counted only once. The leading ten clones occupy 18% of the sample. In the paper's terms, the treatment or condition label means: preoperative locoregional IRX-2 cytokine immunotherapy. Sequencing used tumor tissue, obtained before IRX-2 immunotherapy. All receptors come from a human donor with breast cancer.

CDR3 nucleotides: TGCGCCAGCAGCTCAGGGGTAGGTCAGCCCCAGCATTTT. Encoded protein: CASSSGVGQPQHF. The rearrangement links TRBV23-1 to TRBJ1-5; perhaps TRBD1 as D (6 bases). TRBV23-1 has ORF status, its function being uncertain. The CDR3 is 13 amino acids. V lost 6 bases, J lost 6 bases, and 12 bases lay in between.

This chain joins TRBV11-3 and TRBJ1-1, with 8 bases aligning to TRBD1. Trimming removed 5 bases from V and 4 bases from J; junction bases left unmatched: 9. This CDR3 has 15 amino acids. The V gene's germline CDR1 is SGHNT and CDR2 YENEEA. The CDR3 sequence: CASSPRTGYLTEAFF. As DNA, the CDR3 is TGTGCCAGCAGCCCAAGGACAGGGTATCTCACTGAAGCTTTCTTT.

The gene calls are TRBV6-8 and TRBJ1-1; D is possibly TRBD1 (6 bases). V lost 5 bases and J 6 bases, leaving 16 bases between the germline ends. The CDR3 is 14 amino acids. The V gene's germline CDR1 is MNHGY and CDR2 SAAAGT. The CDR3 protein is CASSSRGQSAEAFF. As DNA, the CDR3 is TGTGCCAGCAGTAGCAGGGGACAAAGCGCTGAAGCTTTCTTT.

J is TRBJ1-5 and V is TRBV23-1; D gene uncertain. TRBV23-1 is an open reading frame, and its role is uncertain. V lost 6 bases and J 5 bases, leaving 20 bases between the germline ends. There are 16 residues in the CDR3. DNA of the CDR3: TGCGCCAGCAGCCAAGATGGTGGCAGACGCGATCAGCCCCAGCATTTT. Translation: CASSQDGGRRDQPQHF.

This clone was seen more than once but under ten times. CDR3 in DNA: TGTGCCAGCAGTTACCACACCCCCTGGCCCCAGCATTTT. Residues: CASSYHTPWPQHF. The rearrangement uses TRBV6-8 and TRBJ1-5, with D hard to call. Trimming left V 2 bases short and J 9 bases short, with 11 bases between. Germline V CDR1 and CDR2: MNHGY, SAAAGT. The CDR3 covers 13 residues.

This chain connects TRBV6-8 to TRBJ1-6; D is unclear. The CDR3 sequence is 15 residues long. The V end lost 7 bases, the J end lost 4 bases, and 14 bases lay between the germline ends. Germline-derived CDR1 and CDR2 are MNHGY and SAAAGT. CDR3 in DNA: TGTGCCAGCAAGGAGGGAAACGCTTATAATTCACCCCTCCACTTT. It translates to CASKEGNAYNSPLHF.

This clone was found a few times. The chain joins TRBV11-3 to TRBJ1-1; D gene uncertain. The CDR3 consists of 15 residues. Germline CDR1 is SGHNT and CDR2 is YENEEA. V dropped 2 bases and J dropped 5 bases, with 15 bases sitting between them. The CDR3 loop is CASSLHRGWMTEAFF. The CDR3 bases are TGTGCCAGCAGCTTACATCGGGGTTGGATGACTGAAGCTTTCTTT.

This chain joins TRBV5-1 and TRBJ2-2; 11 bases are a match to TRBD1. The CDR3 extends over 19 amino acids. Germline CDR1 reads SGHRS; CDR2 reads YFSETQ. With V trimmed by 2 bases and J by 6 bases, 15 bases remained unmatched. For the CDR3, the DNA is TGCGCCAGCAGCTTTAGTCGGCTTATCGGACAGGGGGCTCCCGGGGAGCTGTTTTTT. It specifies CASSFSRLIGQGAPGELFF.

This clone qualifies as large. V and J are TRBV6-8 and TRBJ1-1; no reliable D call. The germline CDR1 and CDR2 sequences are MNHGY and SAAAGT. The V end lost 8 bases, the J end lost 4 bases, and 17 bases lay between the germline ends. The CDR3 consists of 14 residues. The CDR3 reads CASVSLGPGTEAFF. CDR3 sequence (DNA): TGTGCCAGCGTCAGCCTGGGCCCTGGCACTGAAGCTTTCTTT.

The V and J genes are TRBV18 and TRBJ1-5, with D perhaps TRBD1 (5 bases). Per germline, CDR1 KGHSH and CDR2 LQKENI. This CDR3 spans 14 amino acids. V lost 5 bases, J lost 2 bases, and 10 bases lay in between. The DNA for the CDR3 is TGTGCCAGCTCAAAGGGGAATGGCAATCAGCCCCAGCATTTT. It specifies CASSKGNGNQPQHF.

The chain is built from TRBV6-8 and TRBJ2-7; 9 positions agree with TRBD1. The CDR3 runs 14 residues. Trimming removed 6 bases from V and 6 bases from J; junction bases left unmatched: 9. CDR1 and CDR2 from the germline V gene are MNHGY and SAAAGT. The CDR3, as DNA: TGTGCCAGCAGGTTAAGAGGGACAGGGCTCGAGCAGTACTTC. Protein: CASRLRGTGLEQYF.

This chain connects TRBV6-8 to TRBJ2-4; tentative D call: TRBD1 (5 bases). V lost 6 bases and J 6 bases, leaving 18 bases between the germline ends. The CDR3 is made up of 15 amino acids. Germline V lookup: CDR1 MNHGY, CDR2 SAAAGT. CDR3 DNA: TGTGCCAGCAGCTCTTTACAGGCGACGATAAACATTCAGTACTTC. Residues: CASSSLQATINIQYF.

This clone has only a few counts. This sequence joins TRBV6-8 and TRBJ2-1; 8 bases map to TRBD2. V shed 7 bases and J 0 bases; nucleotides not matched to a gene: 2. Per the germline V gene, CDR1 is MNHGY and CDR2 is SAAAGT. The CDR3 length is 14 residues. The CDR3 DNA follows: TGTGCCAGCACCCGGGGGGGCTCCTACAATGAGCAGTTCTTC. It specifies CASTRGGSYNEQFF.